Listed here are 9 T cell receptor beta chains from one sample, sequenced in a study of OX40 agonist ivuxolimab in advanced cancers. Here immunoSEQ multiplex PCR was the method, and the copy in TCRdb shows in-frame clones only, minus some. The sample has over 15,000 clones, about 80% seen once. The material was CD4+ or CD8+ T cells sorted from blood, obtained in a trial of the OX40 agonist ivuxolimab. The receptors stem from an adult with an advanced solid tumor such as melanoma, head and neck, liver or kidney cancer.

This clone was seen just once. V usage is TRBV6-6 and J usage is TRBJ2-5, with 10 bases aligning to TRBD2. This CDR3 is built from 15 residues. The ends lost 2 bases at V and 2 bases at J; junction bases unmatched: 2. CDR1 is MNHNY and CDR2 is SVGAGI in the germline V gene (reference sequence). The CDR3 here is CASSYGTSDQETQYF. The CDR3 coding sequence is TGTGCCAGCAGTTACGGGACTAGCGATCAAGAGACCCAGTACTTC.

The rearrangement uses TRBV7-2 and TRBJ1-2; D possibly corresponds to TRBD1 (5 bases). The length of the CDR3 is 18 residues. Per the germline V gene, CDR1 is SGHTA and CDR2 is FQGNSA. The V end lost 5 bases, the J end lost 7 bases, and 29 bases lay between the germline ends. The CDR3 region is CASSLSSGPRIGQPGYTF. Written as DNA, the CDR3 is TGTGCCAGCAGCCTTTCATCGGGACCGCGGATTGGCCAGCCTGGCTACACCTTC.

This chain uses TRBV9 with TRBJ2-3; tentatively, D is TRBD2 (6 bases). V gave up 3 bases and J gave up 2 bases, with 28 bases separating them. CDR1 and CDR2 (germline): SGDLS, YYNGEE. The CDR3 is 20 residues long. DNA of the CDR3: TGTGCCAGCAGCGGGCACCGGGACTCTCAGGGAGAGGGCTCCACAGATACGCAGTATTTT. It is translated as CASSGHRDSQGEGSTDTQYF.

The chain couples TRBV19 to TRBJ1-1; the D is unclear. CDR3 length equals 11 residues. V lost 6 bases and J lost 1, with 3 bases in between. Germline values: CDR1 LNHDA, CDR2 SQIVND (reference sequence). The DNA for the CDR3 is TGTGCCAGTAGCAGGAACACTGAAGCTTTCTTT. Amino acid sequence: CASSRNTEAFF.

The J gene is TRBJ2-5, the V gene TRBV11-2; 10 bases fit TRBD1. Looked up from germline, CDR1 is SGHAT and CDR2 is FQNNGV. This CDR3 is built from 15 residues. The ends lost 0 bases at V and 5 bases at J; junction bases unmatched: 3. As DNA, the CDR3 is TGTGCCAGCAGCTTAGAATGGACAGGGGGTGAGACCCAGTACTTC. Its translation: CASSLEWTGGETQYF.

The genes are TRBV29-1 and TRBJ2-5; perhaps TRBD2 as D (6 bases). CDR3 length: 13 residues. The V gene lost 4 bases and the J gene lost 5 bases, with 14 bases spanning the gap. The germline CDR1 and CDR2 sequences are SQVTM and ANQGSEA. The CDR3 loop reads CSVVGVGGETQYF. CDR3 sequence (DNA): TGCAGCGTTGTAGGGGTTGGGGGGGAGACCCAGTACTTC.

CDR3 protein: CASSLRDGPLGTEAFF. The DNA for the CDR3 is TGTGCCAGCAGCTTGCGGGACGGACCATTGGGCACTGAAGCTTTCTTT. The chain has TRBV5-5 and TRBJ1-1, with D maybe TRBD1 (5 bases). The V gene lost 1 base and the J gene lost 4 bases, with 17 bases spanning the gap. The CDR3 contains 16 residues. Per germline, CDR1 SGHKS and CDR2 YYEKEE (reference sequence).

The CDR3, as DNA: TGTGCCAGCAGCCGGGCAGGAGGGCGGAATCAGCCCCAGCATTTT. This translates into CASSRAGGRNQPQHF. The chain carries TRBV5-6 and TRBJ1-5; unclear D gene. There are 15 residues in the CDR3. Trimming left V 4 bases short and J 4 bases short, with 15 bases between. Germline V gene data show CDR1 as SGHDT and CDR2 as YYEEEE. The full variable domain, in which reference TRBV5-6 and TRBJ1-5 provide the parts outside the CDR3, is DAGVTQSPTHLIKTRGQQVTLRCSPKSGHDTVSWYQQALGQGPQFIFQYYEEEERQRGNFPDRFSGHQFPNYSSELNVNALLLGDSALYLCASSRAGGRNQPQHFGDGTRLSIL.

This clone was detected only once. The rearrangement joins TRBV4-1 to TRBJ2-2, with 9 bases that match TRBD2. Losses at the gene ends were 10 bases for V and 6 bases for J; bases not matched to a gene: 6. The germline CDR1 and CDR2 sequences are MGHRA and YSYEKL. The CDR3 consists of 13 residues. The CDR3 region is CATGQREAGELFF. CDR3 bases: TGCGCCACCGGGCAGCGGGAGGCCGGGGAGCTGTTTTTT.